The 3 T cell receptor beta chains below come from one sample, sequenced in a study of CD4 and CD8 cells across lung adenocarcinoma regions. TCRdb used MiXCR to reprocess the PCR reads, holding one entry per CDR3 protein. The sample records thousands of distinct CDR3 sequences, about 48% being singletons. Sequencing was carried out using CD8+ T cells from the center of a lung tumor. Source of these receptors: a female donor with lung adenocarcinoma. The CD4 and CD8 labels of this study may be unreliable.

The chain has TRBV7-8 and TRBJ2-5; D perhaps matches TRBD1 (6 bases). Germline loops: CDR1 SGHVS, CDR2 FQNEAQ. V was trimmed by 5 bases and J by 7 bases, leaving 17 bases between them. The CDR3 loop spans 14 amino acids. In DNA, the CDR3 is TGTGCCAGCAGCGCTGGACAGCTTCCTACGACCCAGTACTTC. Translation: CASSAGQLPTTQYF.

In its sample, this clonotype was seen once. A junction boundary mismatches the germline segment, possibly from a read error. The J gene is TRBJ2-4, the V gene TRBV6-5, with D unresolved. Germline CDR1 and CDR2: MNHEY and SVGAGI. This CDR3 is 16 amino acids long. CDR3 loop: CASSYSPGCAKNTQYF. CDR3 DNA sequence: TGTGCCAGCAGTTACTCGCCCGGGTGTGCCAAAAATACGCAGTACTTT.

Of note for this clonotype: Compared with germline, one end of the junction differs, possibly owing to a read error. The gene calls are TRBV7-2 and TRBJ2-1, with a weak D call TRBD2 (6 bases). The CDR3 extends over 16 amino acids. The V gene's germline CDR1 is SGHTA and CDR2 FQGNSA. The CDR3 is CASSLVGGADPNELFF. The CDR3 DNA sequence: TGTGCCAGCAGCTTAGTAGGCGGGGCGGACCCCAATGAGCTGTTTTTC. Based on the CDR3 plus reference TRBV7-2 and TRBJ2-1, the full variable domain is GAGVSQSPSNKVTEKGKDVELRCDPISGHTALYWYRQSLGQGLEFLIYFQGNSAPDKSGLPSDRFSAERTGGSVSTLTIQRTQQEDSAVYLCASSLVGGADPNELFFGPGTRLTVL.